There are a few counts of the clone carrying this T cell receptor (beta chain). There are 15 residues in the CDR3. Germline-derived CDR1 and CDR2 are LNHDA and SQIVND (reference sequence). The V and J ends lost 7 bases and 4 bases, in that order; junction bases with no gene match: 10. The record originates from a study of CD8+ T cells in alopecia areata. Following RNA extraction, reverse transcription yielded cDNA that acted as the sequencing template. Here immunoSEQ multiplex PCR was the method, and the copy in TCRdb shows in-frame clones only, minus some. Of approximately 12,000 clones in the sample, 57% were seen once. Peripheral blood, together with lesional scalp punch biopsies, was collected from alopecia areata patients.

Sequenced: skin. The chain uses TRBV19 and TRBJ2-1; the match to TRBD2 covers 7 bases. The TCR originated in a human donor with alopecia areata. The CDR3 protein is CASIHRAGPYNEQFF. The CDR3 coding sequence is TGTGCCAGTATTCATAGAGCGGGGCCTTACAATGAGCAGTTCTTC.